This is a list of T cell receptor beta chains from one sample in a study of shared clonotypes between healthy human individuals. Using immunoSEQ multiplex PCR, the repertoire was profiled, and TCRdb retains in-frame clones only, with some absent. The sample consists of more than 2 million clones, almost 96% of them appearing once. The sample comprised naive CD4+ T cells sorted from blood. Receptors were obtained from a man between 18 and 35 years old in good health. CDR3s include the opening cysteine and the closing phenylalanine or tryptophan.

V gene	J gene	CDR3 protein
TRBV5-5	TRBJ2-3	CASSLTVRDTDTQYF
TRBV5-1	TRBJ2-1	CASSPAASYNEQFF
TRBV18	TRBJ2-5	CASSPGTSGAQETQYF
TRBV13	TRBJ1-4	CASSLGEQALREKLFF
TRBV6-1	TRBJ2-3	CASSVSGPDTQYF
TRBV28	TRBJ2-2	CASKRGGTGELFF
TRBV10-3	TRBJ1-1	CAIRGGPNTEAFF
TRBV28	TRBJ2-1	CASSPTDWSGGAGAYNEQFF
TRBV7-9	TRBJ1-1	CASSLARTGEAFF
TRBV6-6	TRBJ2-5	CASCRRNQETQYF
TRBV10-3	TRBJ2-1	CAISTGAEQFF
TRBV6-1	TRBJ1-3	CASGGHTNSGNTIYF
TRBV27	TRBJ2-7	CASSSGLAGGPWYEQYF
TRBV11-2	TRBJ2-7	CASSSMTSGTLVPPYEQYF
TRBV7-9	TRBJ1-6	CASSLERGDRAAPLHF
TRBV7-9	TRBJ2-7	CASSAGLAPYEQYF
TRBV11-3	TRBJ1-1	CASSLESGGRNTEAFF
TRBV2	TRBJ2-3	CASSGGNTDTQYF
TRBV28	TRBJ2-2	CASSLSTGGAGELFF
TRBV4-1	TRBJ2-1	CASSQAAVLEQFF
TRBV5-1	TRBJ1-2	CASSGWQGYGYTF
TRBV5-1	TRBJ1-4	CASSHGGLNEKLFF
TRBV6-5	TRBJ1-2	CASRRGTNYGYTF
TRBV5-1	TRBJ1-3	CASSRDREAGNTIYF